This TCR beta chain was found in a study of T cells in Graves' hyperthyroidism and ophthalmopathy. Background on the study: Peripheral blood sampling occurred at initial diagnosis, before any treatment.

RNA transcripts yielded amplified TCR beta CDR3 regions. TCR CDR3 underwent first-round RT-PCR with the HTBI primer set. TCRdb analysed the multiplex PCR reads with MiXCR anew, one entry per CDR3 protein. Seen here are nearly 600,000 distinct CDR3 sequences, about 14% observed once, and the top ten hold 5.8%. This clonotype was seen more than once but under ten times. The CDR3 extends over 12 amino acids. V was pared by 4 bases and J by 4 bases, with 8 bases between. Germline V gene sequence: CDR1 MNHEY, CDR2 SVGEGT. This clonotype originated in a woman aged 25-40 years with Graves' hyperthyroidism that later progressed to Graves' ophthalmopathy. The specimen sequenced was blood. V usage is TRBV6-2 or TRBV6-3 and J usage is TRBJ2-7; D not certain. In nucleotides, the CDR3 is TGTGCCAGCAGTTCAGTTGTTTACGAGCAGTACTTC. This codes for CASSSVVYEQYF.